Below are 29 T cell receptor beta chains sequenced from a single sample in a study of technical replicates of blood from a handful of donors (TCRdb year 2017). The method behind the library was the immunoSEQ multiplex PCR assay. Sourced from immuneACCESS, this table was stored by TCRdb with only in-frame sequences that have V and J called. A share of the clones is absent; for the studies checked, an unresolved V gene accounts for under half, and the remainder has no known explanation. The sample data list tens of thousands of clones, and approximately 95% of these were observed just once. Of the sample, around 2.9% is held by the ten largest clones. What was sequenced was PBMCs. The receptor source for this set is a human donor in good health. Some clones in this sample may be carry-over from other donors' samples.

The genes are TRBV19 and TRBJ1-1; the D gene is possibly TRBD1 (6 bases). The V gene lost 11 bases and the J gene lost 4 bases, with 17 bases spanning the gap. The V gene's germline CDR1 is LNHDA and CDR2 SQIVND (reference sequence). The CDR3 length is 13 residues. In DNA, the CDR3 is TGTGCCTCAGGCCCAGGGGTGAGCACTGAAGCTTTCTTT. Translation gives CASGPGVSTEAFF.

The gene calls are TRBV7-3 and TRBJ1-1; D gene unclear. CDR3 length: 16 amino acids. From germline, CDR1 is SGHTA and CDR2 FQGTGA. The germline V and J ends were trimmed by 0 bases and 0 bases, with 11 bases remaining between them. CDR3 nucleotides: TGTGCCAGCAGCTTAACCCACGGCGGGGTGAACACTGAAGCTTTCTTT. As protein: CASSLTHGGVNTEAFF.

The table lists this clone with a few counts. DNA for the CDR3: TGTGCCTGGAGCGATGGGACAGCGAACACCGGGGAGCTGTTTTTT. Its protein is CAWSDGTANTGELFF. The genes are TRBV30 and TRBJ2-2; TRBD1 matches at 7 bases. Germline trimming cut 3 bases from V and 0 bases from J; bases unmatched to any gene: 4. The CDR3 runs to 15 residues. From germline, CDR1 is GTSNPN and CDR2 SVGIG (reference sequence).

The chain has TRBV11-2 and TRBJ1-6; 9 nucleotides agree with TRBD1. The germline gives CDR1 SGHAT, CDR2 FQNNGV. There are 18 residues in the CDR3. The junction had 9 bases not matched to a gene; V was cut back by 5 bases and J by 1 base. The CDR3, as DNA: TGTGCCAGCAGCATCCCGACAGGGGGAAGATCCTATAATTCACCCCTCCACTTT. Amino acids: CASSIPTGGRSYNSPLHF. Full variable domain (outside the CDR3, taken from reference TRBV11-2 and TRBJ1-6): EAGVAQSPRYKIIEKRQSVAFWCNPISGHATLYWYQQILGQGPKLLIQFQNNGVVDDSQLPKDRFSAERLKGVDSTLKIQPAKLEDSAVYLCASSIPTGGRSYNSPLHFGNGTRLTVT.

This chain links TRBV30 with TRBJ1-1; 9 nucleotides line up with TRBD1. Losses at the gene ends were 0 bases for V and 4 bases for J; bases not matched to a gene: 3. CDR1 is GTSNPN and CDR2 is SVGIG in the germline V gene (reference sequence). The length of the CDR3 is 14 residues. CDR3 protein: CAWSVDRGITEAFF. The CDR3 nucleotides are TGTGCCTGGAGTGTAGACAGGGGGATCACTGAAGCTTTCTTT.

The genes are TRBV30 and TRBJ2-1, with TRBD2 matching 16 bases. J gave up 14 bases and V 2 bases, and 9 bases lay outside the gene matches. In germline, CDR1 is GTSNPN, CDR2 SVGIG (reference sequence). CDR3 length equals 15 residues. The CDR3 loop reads CAWSSPGLAGGSEFF. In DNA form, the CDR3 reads TGTGCCTGGAGTTCACCGGGACTAGCGGGAGGGAGTGAGTTCTTC.

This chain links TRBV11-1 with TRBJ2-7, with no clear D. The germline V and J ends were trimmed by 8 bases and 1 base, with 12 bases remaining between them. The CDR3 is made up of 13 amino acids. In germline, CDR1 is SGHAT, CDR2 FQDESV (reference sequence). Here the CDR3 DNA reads TGTGCCAGCTCCCCTGCGCAATCCTACGAGCAGTACTTC. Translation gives CASSPAQSYEQYF.

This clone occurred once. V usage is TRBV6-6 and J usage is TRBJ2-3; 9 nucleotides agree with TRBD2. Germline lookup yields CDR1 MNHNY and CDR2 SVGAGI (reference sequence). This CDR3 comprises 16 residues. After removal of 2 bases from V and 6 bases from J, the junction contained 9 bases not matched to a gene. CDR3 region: CASSYDPSGRRDTQYF. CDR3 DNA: TGTGCCAGCAGTTACGATCCGAGCGGGAGGAGGGATACGCAGTATTTT.

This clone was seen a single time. The DNA for the CDR3 is TGCGCCAGCAGCCAAGAGGGGACAGAATACAATGAGCAGTTCTTC. Amino acids: CASSQEGTEYNEQFF. The chain carries TRBV4-1 and TRBJ2-1; 7 bases fit TRBD1. J was trimmed by 4 bases and V by 0 bases; bases with no gene match: 3. The CDR3 is made up of 15 amino acids. CDR1 and CDR2 from the germline V gene are MGHRA and YSYEKL.

The CDR3 nucleotides are TGTGCCAGCAGCCGCGCCCTGGGAGGGGGAGGTGACGAGCAGTACTTC. The encoded protein is CASSRALGGGGDEQYF. The chain combines TRBV7-2 with TRBJ2-7, with D possibly being TRBD2 (7 bases). Germline V lookup: CDR1 SGHTA, CDR2 FQGNSA. This CDR3 has 16 residues. Trimming cost V 5 bases and J 5 bases, with 22 bases left between them.

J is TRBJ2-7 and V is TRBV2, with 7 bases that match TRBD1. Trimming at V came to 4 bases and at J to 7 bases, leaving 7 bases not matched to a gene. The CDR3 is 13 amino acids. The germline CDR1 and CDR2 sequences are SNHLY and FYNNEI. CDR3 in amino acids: CASSGQGGPEQYF. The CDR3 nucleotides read TGTGCCAGCAGTGGTCAAGGGGGCCCTGAGCAGTACTTC. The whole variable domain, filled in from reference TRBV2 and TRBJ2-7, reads EPEVTQTPSHQVTQMGQEVILRCVPISNHLYFYWYRQILGQKVEFLVSFYNNEISEKSEIFDDQFSVERPDGSNFTLKIRSTKLEDSAMYFCASSGQGGPEQYFGPGTRLTVT.

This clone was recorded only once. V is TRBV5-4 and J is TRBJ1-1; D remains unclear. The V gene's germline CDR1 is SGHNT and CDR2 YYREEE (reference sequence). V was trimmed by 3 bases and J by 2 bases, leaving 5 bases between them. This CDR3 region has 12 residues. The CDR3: CASSYYNTEAFF. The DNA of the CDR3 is TGTGCCAGCAGCTATTATAACACTGAAGCTTTCTTT.

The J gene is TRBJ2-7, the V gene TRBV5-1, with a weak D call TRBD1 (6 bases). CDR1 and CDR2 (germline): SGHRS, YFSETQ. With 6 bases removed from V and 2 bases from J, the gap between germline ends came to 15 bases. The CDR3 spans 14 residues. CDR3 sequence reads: CASNPVAGAYEQYF. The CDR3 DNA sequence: TGCGCCAGCAATCCGGTGGCAGGGGCCTACGAGCAGTACTTC.

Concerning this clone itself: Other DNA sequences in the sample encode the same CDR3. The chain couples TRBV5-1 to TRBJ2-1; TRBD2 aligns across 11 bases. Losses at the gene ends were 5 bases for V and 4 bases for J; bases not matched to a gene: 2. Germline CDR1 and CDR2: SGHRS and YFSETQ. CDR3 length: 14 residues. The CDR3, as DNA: TGCGCCAGCAGTACTAGCGGGGGTTACAATGAGCAGTTCTTC. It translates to CASSTSGGYNEQFF.

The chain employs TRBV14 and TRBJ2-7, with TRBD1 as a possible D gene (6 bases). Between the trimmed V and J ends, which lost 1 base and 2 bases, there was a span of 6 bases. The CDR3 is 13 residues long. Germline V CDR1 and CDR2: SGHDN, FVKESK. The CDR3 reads CASSQGGPYEQYF. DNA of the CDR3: TGTGCCAGCAGCCAAGGGGGGCCCTACGAGCAGTACTTC.

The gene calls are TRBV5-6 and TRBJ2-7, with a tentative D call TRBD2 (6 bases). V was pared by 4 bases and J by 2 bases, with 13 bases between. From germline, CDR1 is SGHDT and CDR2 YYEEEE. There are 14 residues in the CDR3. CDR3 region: CASSLIGGAYEQYF. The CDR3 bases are TGTGCCAGCAGCCTTATCGGGGGTGCCTACGAGCAGTACTTC.

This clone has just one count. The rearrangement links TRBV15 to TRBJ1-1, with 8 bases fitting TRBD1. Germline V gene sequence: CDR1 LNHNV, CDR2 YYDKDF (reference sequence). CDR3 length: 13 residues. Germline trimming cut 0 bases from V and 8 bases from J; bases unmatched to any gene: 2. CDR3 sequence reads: CATSRDRQGEAFF. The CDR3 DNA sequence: TGTGCCACCAGCAGAGACCGACAGGGGGAAGCTTTCTTT.

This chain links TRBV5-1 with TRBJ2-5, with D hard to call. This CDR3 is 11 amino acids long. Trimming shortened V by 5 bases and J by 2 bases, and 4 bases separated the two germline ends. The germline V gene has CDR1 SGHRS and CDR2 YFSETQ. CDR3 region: CASRRQETQYF. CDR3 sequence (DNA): TGCGCCAGCAGGCGACAAGAGACCCAGTACTTC.

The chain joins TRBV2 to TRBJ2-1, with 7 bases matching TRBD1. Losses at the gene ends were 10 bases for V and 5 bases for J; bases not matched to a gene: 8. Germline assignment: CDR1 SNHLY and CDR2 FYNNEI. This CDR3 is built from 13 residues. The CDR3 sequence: CATETGMDNEQFF. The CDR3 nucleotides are TGTGCCACAGAGACAGGGATGGACAATGAGCAGTTCTTC.

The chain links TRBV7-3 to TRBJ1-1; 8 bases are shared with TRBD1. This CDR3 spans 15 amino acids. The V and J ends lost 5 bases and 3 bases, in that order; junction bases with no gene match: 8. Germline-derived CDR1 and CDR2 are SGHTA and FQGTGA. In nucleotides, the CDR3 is TGTGCCAGCAGCCTATCCTCGGACAGGGACACTGAAGCTTTCTTT. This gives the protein CASSLSSDRDTEAFF.

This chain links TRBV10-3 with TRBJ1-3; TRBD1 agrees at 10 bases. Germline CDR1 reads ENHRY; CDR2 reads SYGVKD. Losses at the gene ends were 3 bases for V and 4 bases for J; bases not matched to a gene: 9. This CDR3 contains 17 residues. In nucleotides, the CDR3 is TGTGCCATCAGTGACCCCCGACAGGGGGCGGCAGGAAACACCATATATTTT. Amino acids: CAISDPRQGAAGNTIYF.

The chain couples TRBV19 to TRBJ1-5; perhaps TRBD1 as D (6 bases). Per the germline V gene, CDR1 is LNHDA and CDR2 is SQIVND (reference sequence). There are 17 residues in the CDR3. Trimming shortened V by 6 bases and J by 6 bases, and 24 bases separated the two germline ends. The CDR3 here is CASRPGGPGRLIQPQHF. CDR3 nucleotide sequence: TGTGCCAGTAGGCCGGGGGGGCCAGGGAGGCTGATTCAGCCCCAGCATTTT.

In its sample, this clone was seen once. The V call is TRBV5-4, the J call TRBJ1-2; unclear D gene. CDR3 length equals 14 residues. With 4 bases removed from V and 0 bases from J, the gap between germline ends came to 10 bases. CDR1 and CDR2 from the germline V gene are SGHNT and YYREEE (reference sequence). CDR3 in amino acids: CASSPGRANYGYTF. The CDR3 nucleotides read TGTGCCAGCAGCCCTGGGAGGGCTAACTATGGCTACACCTTC. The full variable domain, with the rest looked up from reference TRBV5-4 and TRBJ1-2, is ETGVTQSPTHLIKTRGQQVTLRCSSQSGHNTVSWYQQALGQGPQFIFQYYREEENGRGNFPPRFSGLQFPNYSSELNVNALELDDSALYLCASSPGRANYGYTFGSGTRLTVV.

This CDR3 reads CASSSTGGFGELFF. CDR3 in DNA: TGTGCCAGCAGCTCAACTGGGGGGTTCGGGGAGCTGTTTTTT. The V call is TRBV7-9, the J call TRBJ2-2, with D perhaps TRBD2 (6 bases). The germline V and J ends were trimmed by 4 bases and 7 bases, with 13 bases remaining between them. This CDR3 region has 14 residues. CDR1 SEHNR and CDR2 FQNEAQ come from the germline V gene (reference sequence).

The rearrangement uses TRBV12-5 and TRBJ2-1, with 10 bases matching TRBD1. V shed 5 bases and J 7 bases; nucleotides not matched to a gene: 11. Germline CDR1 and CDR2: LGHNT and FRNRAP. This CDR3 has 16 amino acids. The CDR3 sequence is CASGPQGTGVRNEQFF. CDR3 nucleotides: TGTGCTAGTGGTCCCCAGGGGACAGGGGTTCGGAATGAGCAGTTCTTC.

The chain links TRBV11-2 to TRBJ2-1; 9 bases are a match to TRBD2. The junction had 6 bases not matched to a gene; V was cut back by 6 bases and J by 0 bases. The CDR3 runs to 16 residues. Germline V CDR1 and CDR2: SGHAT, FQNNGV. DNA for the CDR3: TGTGCCAGCAGGCGAATTAGCGGGAGCTCCTACAATGAGCAGTTCTTC. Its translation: CASRRISGSSYNEQFF. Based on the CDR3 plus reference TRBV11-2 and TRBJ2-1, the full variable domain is EAGVAQSPRYKIIEKRQSVAFWCNPISGHATLYWYQQILGQGPKLLIQFQNNGVVDDSQLPKDRFSAERLKGVDSTLKIQPAKLEDSAVYLCASRRISGSSYNEQFFGPGTRLTVL.

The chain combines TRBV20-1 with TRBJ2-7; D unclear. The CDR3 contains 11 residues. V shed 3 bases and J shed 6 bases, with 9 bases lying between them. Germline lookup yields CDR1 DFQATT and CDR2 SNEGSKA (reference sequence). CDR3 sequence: CSASLRFEQYF. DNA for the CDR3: TGCAGTGCTAGCCTCAGATTCGAGCAGTACTTC.

This CDR3 is CASSRTYEQYF. CDR3 bases: TGTGCCAGCAGCCGAACTTACGAGCAGTACTTC. This chain uses TRBV11-2 with TRBJ2-7; D ambiguous. Trimming removed 5 bases from V and 4 bases from J, with 6 bases in between. There are 11 residues in the CDR3. CDR1 is SGHAT, CDR2 FQNNGV, per germline.

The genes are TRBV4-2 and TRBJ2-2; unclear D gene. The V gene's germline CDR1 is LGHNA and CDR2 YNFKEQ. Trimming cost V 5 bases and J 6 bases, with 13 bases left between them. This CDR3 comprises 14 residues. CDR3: CASSEQNGAGELFF. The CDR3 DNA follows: TGTGCCAGCAGCGAACAGAATGGCGCCGGGGAGCTGTTTTTT.